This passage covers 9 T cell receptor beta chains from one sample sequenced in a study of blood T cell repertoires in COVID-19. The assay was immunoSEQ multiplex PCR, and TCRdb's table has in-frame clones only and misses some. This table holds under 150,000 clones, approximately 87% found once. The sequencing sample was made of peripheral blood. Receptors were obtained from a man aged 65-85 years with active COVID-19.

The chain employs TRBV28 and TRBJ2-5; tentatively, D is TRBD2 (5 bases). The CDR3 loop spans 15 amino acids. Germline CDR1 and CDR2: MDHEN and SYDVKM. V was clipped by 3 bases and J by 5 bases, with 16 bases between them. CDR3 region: CASSFPAQDSETQYF. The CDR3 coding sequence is TGTGCCAGCAGTTTCCCCGCCCAGGACTCGGAGACCCAGTACTTC. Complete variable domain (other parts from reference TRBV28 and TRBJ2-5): DVKVTQSSRYLVKRTGEKVFLECVQDMDHENMFWYRQDPGLGLRLIYFSYDVKMKEKGDIPEGYSVSREKKERFSLILESASTNQTSMYLCASSFPAQDSETQYFGPGTRLLVL.

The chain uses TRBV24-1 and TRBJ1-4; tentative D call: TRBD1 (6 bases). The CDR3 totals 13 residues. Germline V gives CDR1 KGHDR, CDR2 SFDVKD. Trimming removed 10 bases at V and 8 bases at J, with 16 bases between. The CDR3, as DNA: TGTGCCACTCAGGGGTCCCGAAACGAAAAACTGTTTTTT. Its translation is CATQGSRNEKLFF.

CDR3 DNA: TGTGCCAGCAGCTTTACGGGATCGACGGGGACCGGGGAGCTGTTTTTT. Protein sequence: CASSFTGSTGTGELFF. This chain connects TRBV11-2 to TRBJ2-2; possibly TRBD2 for D (5 bases). The germline CDR1 and CDR2 sequences are SGHAT and FQNNGV. V lost 3 bases and J lost 5, with 16 bases in between. The CDR3 runs to 16 residues.

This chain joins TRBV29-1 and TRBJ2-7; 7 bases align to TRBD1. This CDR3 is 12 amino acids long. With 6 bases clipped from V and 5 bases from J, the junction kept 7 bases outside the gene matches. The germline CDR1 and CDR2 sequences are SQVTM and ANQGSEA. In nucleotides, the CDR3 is TGCAGCGTCTCCGACAGGGTCAACGAGCAGTACTTC. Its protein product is CSVSDRVNEQYF.

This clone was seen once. The DNA for the CDR3 is TGTGCCAGCAGTCCTCACAGGTCTACTGGCACAGATACGCAGTATTTT. Translated, it gives CASSPHRSTGTDTQYF. The rearrangement joins TRBV28 to TRBJ2-3; tentative D call: TRBD1 (5 bases). Trimming stripped 5 bases from V and 1 base from J, with 16 bases between. The CDR3 totals 16 residues. The germline CDR1 and CDR2 sequences are MDHEN and SYDVKM.

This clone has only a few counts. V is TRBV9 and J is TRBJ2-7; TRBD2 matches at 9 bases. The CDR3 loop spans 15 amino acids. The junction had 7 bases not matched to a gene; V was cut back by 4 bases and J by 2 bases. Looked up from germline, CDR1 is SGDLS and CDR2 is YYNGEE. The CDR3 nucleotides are TGTGCCAGCAGCCTCGGGACTAGCAGAACCTACGAGCAGTACTTC. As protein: CASSLGTSRTYEQYF.

As DNA, the CDR3 is TGTGCCAGCAGCACAGCTAGCGGGAGTGACTCCTACGAGCAGTACTTC. Protein: CASSTASGSDSYEQYF. V usage is TRBV11-2 and J usage is TRBJ2-7, with TRBD2 matching 10 bases. The CDR3 has 16 residues. The V segment lost 5 bases and the J segment 0 bases; nucleotides outside the gene matches: 7. Germline CDR1 and CDR2: SGHAT and FQNNGV. Using reference TRBV11-2 and TRBJ2-7 for the parts outside the CDR3, the full variable domain is EAGVAQSPRYKIIEKRQSVAFWCNPISGHATLYWYQQILGQGPKLLIQFQNNGVVDDSQLPKDRFSAERLKGVDSTLKIQPAKLEDSAVYLCASSTASGSDSYEQYFGPGTRLTVT.

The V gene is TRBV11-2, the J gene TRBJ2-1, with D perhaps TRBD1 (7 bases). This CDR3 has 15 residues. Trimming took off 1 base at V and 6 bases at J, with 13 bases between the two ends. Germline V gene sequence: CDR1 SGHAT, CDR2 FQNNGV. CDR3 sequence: CASSLVYRGGNEQFF. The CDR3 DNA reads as TGTGCCAGCAGCTTAGTCTACAGGGGAGGCAATGAGCAGTTCTTC.

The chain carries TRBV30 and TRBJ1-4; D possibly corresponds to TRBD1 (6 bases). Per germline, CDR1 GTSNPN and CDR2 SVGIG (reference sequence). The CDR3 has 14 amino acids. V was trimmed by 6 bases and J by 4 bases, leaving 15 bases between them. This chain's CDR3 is CACKSGVINEKLFF. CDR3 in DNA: TGTGCCTGTAAATCAGGGGTTATTAATGAAAAACTGTTTTTT.